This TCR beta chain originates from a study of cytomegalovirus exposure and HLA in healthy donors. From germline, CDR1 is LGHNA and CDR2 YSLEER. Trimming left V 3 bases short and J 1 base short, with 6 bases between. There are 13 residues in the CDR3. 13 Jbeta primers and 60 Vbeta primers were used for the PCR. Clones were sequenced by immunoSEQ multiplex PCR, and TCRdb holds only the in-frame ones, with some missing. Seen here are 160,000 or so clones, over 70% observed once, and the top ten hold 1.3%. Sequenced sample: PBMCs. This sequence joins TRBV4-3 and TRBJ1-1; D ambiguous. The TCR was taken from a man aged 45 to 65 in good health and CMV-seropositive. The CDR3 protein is CASSQGPNTEAFF. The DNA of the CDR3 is TGCGCCAGCAGCCAGGGCCCGAACACTGAAGCTTTCTTT.